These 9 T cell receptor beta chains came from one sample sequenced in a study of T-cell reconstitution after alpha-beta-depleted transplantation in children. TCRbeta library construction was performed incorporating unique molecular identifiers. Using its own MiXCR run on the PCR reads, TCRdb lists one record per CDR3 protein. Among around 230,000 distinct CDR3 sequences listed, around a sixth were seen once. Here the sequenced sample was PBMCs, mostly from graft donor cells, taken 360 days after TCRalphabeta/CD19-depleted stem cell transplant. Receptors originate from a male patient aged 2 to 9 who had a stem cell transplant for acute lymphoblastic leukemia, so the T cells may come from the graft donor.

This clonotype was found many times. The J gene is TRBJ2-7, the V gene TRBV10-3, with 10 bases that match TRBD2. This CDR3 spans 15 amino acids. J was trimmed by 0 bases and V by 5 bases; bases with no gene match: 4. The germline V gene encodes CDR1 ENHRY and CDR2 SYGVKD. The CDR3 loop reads CAISSLAGDSYEQYF. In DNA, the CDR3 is TGTGCCATCAGTTCCCTAGCGGGGGACTCCTACGAGCAGTACTTC.

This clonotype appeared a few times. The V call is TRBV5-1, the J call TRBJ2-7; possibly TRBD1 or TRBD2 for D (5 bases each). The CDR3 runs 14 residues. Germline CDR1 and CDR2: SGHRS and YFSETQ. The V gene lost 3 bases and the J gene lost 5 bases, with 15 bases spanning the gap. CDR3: CASSSRVRGHEQYF. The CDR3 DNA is TGCGCCAGCAGCTCCAGGGTCCGAGGGCACGAGCAGTACTTC.

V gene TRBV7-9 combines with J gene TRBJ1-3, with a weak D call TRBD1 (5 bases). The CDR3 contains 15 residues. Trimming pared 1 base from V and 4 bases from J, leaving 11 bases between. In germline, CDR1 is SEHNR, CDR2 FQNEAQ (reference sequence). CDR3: CASSLGKRTGNTIYF. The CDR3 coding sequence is TGTGCCAGCAGCTTAGGAAAAAGGACAGGAAACACCATATATTTT.

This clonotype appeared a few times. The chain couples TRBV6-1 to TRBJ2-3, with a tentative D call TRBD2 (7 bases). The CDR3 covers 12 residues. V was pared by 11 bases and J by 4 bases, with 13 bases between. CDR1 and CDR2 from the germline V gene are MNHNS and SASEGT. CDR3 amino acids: CAGIGGADTQYF. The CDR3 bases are TGTGCCGGCATAGGGGGGGCAGATACGCAGTATTTT.

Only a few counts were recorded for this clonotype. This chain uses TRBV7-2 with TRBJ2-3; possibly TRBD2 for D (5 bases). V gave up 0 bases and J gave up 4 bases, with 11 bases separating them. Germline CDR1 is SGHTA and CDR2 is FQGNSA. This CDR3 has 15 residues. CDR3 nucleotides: TGTGCCAGCAGCTTAGCGAGGCTAGCATCAGATACGCAGTATTTT. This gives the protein CASSLARLASDTQYF.

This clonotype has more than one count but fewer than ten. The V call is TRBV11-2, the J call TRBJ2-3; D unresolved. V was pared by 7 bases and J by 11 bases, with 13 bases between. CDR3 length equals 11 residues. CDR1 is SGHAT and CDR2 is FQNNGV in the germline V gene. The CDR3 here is CASTRDGVQYF. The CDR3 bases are TGTGCCAGCACCAGAGATGGGGTGCAGTATTTT.

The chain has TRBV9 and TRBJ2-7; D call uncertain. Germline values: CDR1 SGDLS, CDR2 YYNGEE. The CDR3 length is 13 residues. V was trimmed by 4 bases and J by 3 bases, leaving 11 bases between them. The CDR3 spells CASSPAPSYEQYF. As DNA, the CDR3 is TGTGCCAGCAGCCCAGCCCCGAGCTACGAGCAGTACTTC.

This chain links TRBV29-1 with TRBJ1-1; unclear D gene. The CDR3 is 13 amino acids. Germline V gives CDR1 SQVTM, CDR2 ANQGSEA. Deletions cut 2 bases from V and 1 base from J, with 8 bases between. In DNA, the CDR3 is TGCAGCGTTGAACCCAGGCAGAACACTGAAGCTTTCTTT. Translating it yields CSVEPRQNTEAFF.

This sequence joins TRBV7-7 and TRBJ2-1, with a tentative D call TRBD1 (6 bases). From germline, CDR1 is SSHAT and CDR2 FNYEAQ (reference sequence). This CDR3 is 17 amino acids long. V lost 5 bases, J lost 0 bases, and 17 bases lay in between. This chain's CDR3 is CASSRGTFASSYNEQFF. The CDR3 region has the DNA TGTGCCAGCAGCCGTGGGACATTCGCTAGCTCCTACAATGAGCAGTTCTTC.